A single sample gave rise to the 30 T cell receptor beta chains below, sequenced in a study of control samples from healthy donors and cancer patients. Generated by immunoSEQ multiplex PCR, the TCRdb table keeps only in-frame clones and is missing some. The sample has some 120,000 clones; 91% are singletons. Material for sequencing was blood. All receptors come from a man aged 18 to 29 in good health.

The chain has TRBV7-9 and TRBJ2-3; maybe TRBD2 (6 bases). This CDR3 has 14 residues. Germline-derived CDR1 and CDR2 are SEHNR and FQNEAQ (reference sequence). Trimming took 3 bases from V and 2 from J, leaving 9 bases between them. CDR3 sequence: CASSFGGNTDTQYF. DNA for the CDR3: TGTGCCAGCAGCTTTGGGGGGAACACAGATACGCAGTATTTT.

The CDR3 sequence is CASSLGWNYGYTF. DNA of the CDR3: TGTGCCAGCAGCTTAGGGTGGAACTATGGCTACACCTTC. The chain recombines TRBV14 with TRBJ1-2; no clear D. There are 13 residues in the CDR3. Germline V gene sequence: CDR1 SGHDN, CDR2 FVKESK. V dropped 5 bases and J dropped 2 bases, with 9 bases sitting between them. Full variable domain (missing parts from reference TRBV14 and TRBJ1-2): EAGVTQFPSHSVIEKGQTVTLRCDPISGHDNLYWYRRVMGKEIKFLLHFVKESKQDESGMPNNRFLAERTGGTYSTLKVQPAELEDSGVYFCASSLGWNYGYTFGSGTRLTVV.

V usage is TRBV6-4 and J usage is TRBJ2-1; 14 bases agree with TRBD2. Germline V gives CDR1 MRHNA, CDR2 SNTAGT. The CDR3 consists of 16 residues. V trimming: 0 bases; J trimming: 9 bases; junction bases outside the gene matches: 4. CDR3 sequence: CASSDSGTSGGSEQFF. In DNA form, the CDR3 reads TGTGCCAGCAGTGACTCGGGGACTAGCGGGGGTAGTGAGCAGTTCTTC.

The J gene is TRBJ1-6, the V gene TRBV5-4, with unresolved D. CDR1 is SGHNT, CDR2 YYREEE, per germline (reference sequence). The CDR3 extends over 13 amino acids. With 3 bases removed from V and 7 bases from J, the gap between germline ends came to 8 bases. The CDR3 reads CASSWNWNSPLHF. The CDR3 nucleotides read TGTGCCAGCAGCTGGAATTGGAATTCACCCCTCCACTTT.

The chain joins TRBV19 to TRBJ2-1, with TRBD2 matching over 9 bases. Germline CDR1 is LNHDA and CDR2 is SQIVND (reference sequence). V was clipped by 8 bases and J by 6 bases; unmatched bases: 17. CDR3 length: 17 amino acids. The CDR3 reads CASRQGGGAERVNEQFF. The DNA of the CDR3 is TGTGCCAGTCGTCAGGGCGGGGGGGCGGAAAGGGTCAATGAGCAGTTCTTC.

This chain links TRBV25-1 with TRBJ2-7; a weak D match, TRBD2 (6 bases). Germline CDR1 is MGHDK and CDR2 is SYGVNS. The V end was cut by 1 base, the J end by 2 bases, with 15 bases between. CDR3 length equals 16 residues. In DNA form, the CDR3 reads TGTGCCAGCAGTGAATCCACTGCGGGGCGACCCTACGAGCAGTACTTC. Protein: CASSESTAGRPYEQYF.

The chain joins TRBV7-6 to TRBJ1-1, with no clear D. Trimming took off 2 bases at V and 1 base at J, with 8 bases between the two ends. The germline gives CDR1 SGHVS, CDR2 FNYEAQ. The CDR3 has 14 amino acids. This chain's CDR3 is CASSLRGSNTEAFF. CDR3 in DNA: TGTGCCAGCAGCTTACGGGGATCGAACACTGAAGCTTTCTTT.

The V call is TRBV5-4, the J call TRBJ2-7; 9 bases fit TRBD2. CDR1 SGHNT and CDR2 YYREEE come from the germline V gene (reference sequence). The CDR3 has 15 residues. The ends lost 7 bases at V and 2 bases at J; junction bases unmatched: 10. The CDR3 bases are TGTGCCAGCCAAACCTGGGGCGGGGGGGCCTACGAGCAGTACTTC. Its translation: CASQTWGGGAYEQYF.

The rearrangement uses TRBV5-1 and TRBJ2-7, with TRBD2 matching over 12 bases. Trimming took 5 bases from V and 0 from J; bases not matched to a gene: 6. The CDR3 has 16 amino acids. Germline loops: CDR1 SGHRS, CDR2 YFSETQ. CDR3 bases: TGCGCCAGCAGAACTACTAGCGGGGGGATCTCCTACGAGCAGTACTTC. Translation gives CASRTTSGGISYEQYF. The full variable domain, with the rest looked up from reference TRBV5-1 and TRBJ2-7, is KAGVTQTPRYLIKTRGQQVTLSCSPISGHRSVSWYQQTPGQGLQFLFEYFSETQRNKGNFPGRFSGRQFSNSRSEMNVSTLELGDSALYLCASRTTSGGISYEQYFGPGTRLTVT.

V and J are TRBV4-1 and TRBJ2-7; D unclear. The CDR3 runs 15 residues. Germline V gene data show CDR1 as MGHRA and CDR2 as YSYEKL. Trimming removed 1 base from V and 0 bases from J, with 10 bases in between. The CDR3 region is CASSQGETGSYEQYF. The CDR3 DNA reads as TGCGCCAGCAGCCAAGGCGAGACGGGCTCCTACGAGCAGTACTTC.

CDR3 bases: TGTGCCAGCAGCTTAAGAGGGCGGTATAATTCACCCCTCCACTTT. This codes for CASSLRGRYNSPLHF. The chain uses TRBV7-9 and TRBJ1-6, with D uncertain. Per the germline V gene, CDR1 is SEHNR and CDR2 is FQNEAQ (reference sequence). Trimming stripped 2 bases from V and 4 bases from J, with 9 bases between. The CDR3 is made up of 15 amino acids.

J is TRBJ1-1 and V is TRBV15; tentatively, D is TRBD1 (5 bases). CDR1 and CDR2 from the germline V gene are LNHNV and YYDKDF (reference sequence). This CDR3 region has 14 residues. With 5 bases removed from V and 0 bases from J, the gap between germline ends came to 10 bases. The CDR3 protein is CATSAGTVNTEAFF. As DNA, the CDR3 is TGTGCCACCAGCGCAGGGACGGTGAACACTGAAGCTTTCTTT.

The chain employs TRBV30 and TRBJ1-1; D gene ambiguous. V was shortened by 3 bases and J by 4 bases, with 9 bases between the two germline ends. The length of the CDR3 is 12 residues. CDR1 GTSNPN and CDR2 SVGIG come from the germline V gene (reference sequence). In DNA, the CDR3 is TGTGCCTGGAGCCTTAGAGCCACTGAAGCTTTCTTT. It specifies CAWSLRATEAFF.

This rearrangement joins TRBV5-1 to TRBJ1-1; a weak D match, TRBD1 (6 bases). CDR3 length equals 14 residues. V lost 4 bases and J lost 1, with 11 bases in between. Germline V gene lookup returns CDR1 SGHRS and CDR2 YFSETQ. CDR3 bases: TGCGCCAGCAGCGGGGTGACAGGGAACACTGAAGCTTTCTTT. The encoded protein is CASSGVTGNTEAFF.

This sequence joins TRBV3-1 (or the pseudogene TRBV3-2) and TRBJ1-5; TRBD1 aligns across 9 bases. The CDR3 totals 17 residues. Trimming took 3 bases from V and 2 from J; bases not matched to a gene: 8. CDR1 is LGHDT and CDR2 is YNNKEL in the germline V gene (reference sequence). The DNA for the CDR3 is TGTGCCAGCAGCCAGGCCCTAGACAGGGGGGGCAATCAGCCCCAGCATTTT. Its translation is CASSQALDRGGNQPQHF.

This clone has more than one count but fewer than ten. The J gene is TRBJ2-3, the V gene TRBV6-4; 7 nucleotides match TRBD2. The V gene end was trimmed by 5 bases and the J gene end by 2 bases; junction bases not matched to a gene: 4. Per germline, CDR1 MRHNA and CDR2 SNTAGT. This CDR3 is built from 14 residues. The CDR3 region has the DNA TGTGCCAGCAGTACTAGCGATACCACAGATACGCAGTATTTT. It translates to CASSTSDTTDTQYF.

The chain carries TRBV5-4 and TRBJ1-1; no clear D. Germline CDR1 SGHNT, CDR2 YYREEE (reference sequence). The CDR3 is 16 residues long. The V end was cut by 4 bases, the J end by 2 bases, with 18 bases between. DNA of the CDR3: TGTGCCAGCAGCCAGTCACTGGTCGGCGCCAACACTGAAGCTTTCTTT. Translation gives CASSQSLVGANTEAFF.

This clone was counted between two and nine times. This chain joins TRBV3-1 (or the pseudogene TRBV3-2) and TRBJ2-1, with a possible D match to TRBD2 (5 bases). In germline, CDR1 is LGHDT, CDR2 YNNKEL (reference sequence). The CDR3 consists of 17 residues. The ends were cut back, 4 bases at V and 0 bases at J, with 16 bases in the middle. The CDR3, as DNA: TGTGCCAGCAGCCCCCTCCTAGTAGGGAGCTCCTACAATGAGCAGTTCTTC. Translating it yields CASSPLLVGSSYNEQFF.

The V and J genes are TRBV7-3 and TRBJ2-1; 14 bases fit TRBD2. The CDR3 length is 17 residues. Trimming removed 5 bases from V and 6 bases from J; junction bases left unmatched: 9. In germline, CDR1 is SGHTA, CDR2 FQGTGA. The CDR3 DNA sequence: TGTGCCAGCAGCCTAGGCCTGACTAGCGGGGGGGCCAATGAGCAGTTCTTC. This encodes CASSLGLTSGGANEQFF.

The chain recombines TRBV25-1 with TRBJ2-3; 8 nucleotides line up with TRBD1. The CDR3 contains 16 residues. V lost 4 bases, J lost 2 bases, and 8 bases stayed unmatched. Germline V gene lookup returns CDR1 MGHDK and CDR2 SYGVNS. CDR3 region: CASSGWTGMHTDTQYF. The CDR3 DNA sequence: TGTGCCAGCAGTGGGTGGACAGGGATGCACACAGATACGCAGTATTTT.

This clone was seen once. The chain uses TRBV7-3 and TRBJ2-3; 8 nucleotides align to TRBD1. CDR1 and CDR2 from the germline V gene are SGHTA and FQGTGA. The CDR3 totals 13 residues. Trimming removed 6 bases from V and 5 bases from J; junction bases left unmatched: 4. The DNA for the CDR3 is TGTGCCAGCAGGCCCACAGGGGGAGATACGCAGTATTTT. It encodes CASRPTGGDTQYF.

The rearrangement links TRBV15 to TRBJ2-3; D ambiguous. Germline-derived CDR1 and CDR2 are LNHNV and YYDKDF (reference sequence). This CDR3 is built from 15 residues. Trimming shortened V by 1 base and J by 0 bases, and 8 bases separated the two germline ends. CDR3 protein: CATSRGAASTDTQYF. CDR3 nucleotides: TGTGCCACCAGCAGAGGGGCAGCCAGCACAGATACGCAGTATTTT.

The chain links TRBV9 to TRBJ1-1, with unresolved D. The length of the CDR3 is 13 residues. Germline CDR1 is SGDLS and CDR2 is YYNGEE. Deletions cut 3 bases from V and 0 bases from J, with 6 bases between. The CDR3, as DNA: TGTGCCAGCAGCGCGACGGTGAACACTGAAGCTTTCTTT. It is translated as CASSATVNTEAFF.

The chain is built from TRBV7-9 and TRBJ1-1; D remains unclear. The CDR3 contains 15 residues. V was cut by 5 bases and J by 0 bases, with 13 bases left in between. CDR1 and CDR2 (germline): SEHNR, FQNEAQ (reference sequence). CDR3 residues: CASSPIDVMNTEAFF. The DNA of the CDR3 is TGTGCCAGCAGCCCGATAGACGTCATGAACACTGAAGCTTTCTTT.

The CDR3 here is CASSLLGDTEAFF. The CDR3 bases are TGTGCCAGCAGTTTATTGGGGGACACTGAAGCTTTCTTT. The chain has TRBV27 and TRBJ1-1, with D maybe TRBD1 (5 bases). Trimming left V 1 base short and J 3 bases short, with 6 bases between. From germline, CDR1 is MNHEY and CDR2 SMNVEV (reference sequence). The CDR3 length is 13 residues.

V and J are TRBV4-1 and TRBJ2-1; TRBD2 aligns across 10 bases. V gave up 4 bases and J gave up 4 bases; unmatched junction bases: 7. CDR1 and CDR2 (germline): MGHRA, YSYEKL. The CDR3 runs to 16 residues. The CDR3, as DNA: TGCGCCAGCAGCCCCCGAGGAGCGGGGGGGTACAATGAGCAGTTCTTC. Translation gives CASSPRGAGGYNEQFF.

This chain connects TRBV27 to TRBJ2-1, with D unclear. The CDR3 is 14 amino acids. Germline V gene data show CDR1 as MNHEY and CDR2 as SMNVEV (reference sequence). Trimming cost V 3 bases and J 0 bases, with 6 bases left between them. CDR3 sequence (DNA): TGTGCCAGCAGTTTGCTAAACTCCTACAATGAGCAGTTCTTC. Protein product: CASSLLNSYNEQFF.

The rearrangement joins TRBV5-6 to TRBJ1-5, with unresolved D. CDR3 length equals 15 residues. Germline V lookup: CDR1 SGHDT, CDR2 YYEEEE. Trimming cost V 2 bases and J 0 bases, with 9 bases left between them. In DNA form, the CDR3 reads TGTGCCAGCAGCTTCGGACTGAATAGCAATCAGCCCCAGCATTTT. This sequence encodes CASSFGLNSNQPQHF. Full variable domain (rest looked up from reference TRBV5-6 and TRBJ1-5): DAGVTQSPTHLIKTRGQQVTLRCSPKSGHDTVSWYQQALGQGPQFIFQYYEEEERQRGNFPDRFSGHQFPNYSSELNVNALLLGDSALYLCASSFGLNSNQPQHFGDGTRLSIL.

This clone was observed a single time. At the DNA level, this CDR3 is encoded by other sequences in the same sample as well. V is TRBV27 and J is TRBJ1-2; TRBD1 agrees at 7 bases. J gave up 6 bases and V 5 bases, and 6 bases lay outside the gene matches. This CDR3 contains 13 residues. CDR1 is MNHEY and CDR2 is SMNVEV in the germline V gene (reference sequence). Here the CDR3 DNA reads TGTGCCAGCAGTCCCGAGGGGGCGAATGGCTACACCTTC. Translating it yields CASSPEGANGYTF.

A note on this clone: Sequence at one end of the junction differs from germline and may be a read error. In DNA form, the CDR3 reads TGTGCCACCAGTCGAGGGAGGACAGATAATGAAAAGCTGTTTTTT. Translated, it gives CATSRGRTDNEKLFF. The rearrangement links TRBV15 to TRBJ1-4; possible D gene TRBD1, 6 bases. The CDR3 runs to 15 residues. In germline, CDR1 is LNHNV, CDR2 YYDKDF (reference sequence).